One sample yielded the 24 T cell receptor beta chains listed below, sequenced in a study of T cells in Graves' hyperthyroidism and ophthalmopathy. Regions amplified from RNA transcripts were the TCR beta CDR3 regions. First-round RT-PCR of the TCR CDR3 relied on the HTBI primer set. TCRdb ran MiXCR on the multiplex PCR reads and lists one entry per CDR3 protein. The table has more than 500,000 distinct CDR3 sequences, 15% to 20% seen once. Sequencing was done on a sample of blood. These receptors were taken from a woman in her 30s with Graves' hyperthyroidism.

This clonotype was counted a few times. The rearrangement links TRBV20-1 to TRBJ2-7, with 9 bases identical to TRBD1. The V gene's germline CDR1 is DFQATT and CDR2 SNEGSKA (reference sequence). Trimming cost V 6 bases and J 2 bases; bases outside gene matches: 14. CDR3 size: 16 residues. The DNA of the CDR3 is TGCAGTGCCGCCGGTGTTCGGGGACAGGGAACCTACGAGCAGTACTTC. Translating gives CSAAGVRGQGTYEQYF.

The table lists this clonotype with a few counts. The J gene is TRBJ2-4, the V gene TRBV6-2 or TRBV6-3; no clear D. CDR3 size: 14 residues. V shed 2 bases and J shed 0 bases, with 5 bases lying between them. Per the germline V gene, CDR1 is MNHEY and CDR2 is SVGEGT. The CDR3 DNA reads TGTGCCAGCAGTTACGCTGGAGCCAAAAACATTCAGTACTTC. Protein sequence: CASSYAGAKNIQYF.

CDR3 sequence: CASSLLAGGDGELFF. CDR3 in DNA: TGCGCCAGCAGCCTACTAGCGGGAGGTGACGGGGAGCTGTTTTTT. The chain joins TRBV5-1 to TRBJ2-2; the match to TRBD2 covers 12 bases. V shed 4 bases and J 7 bases; nucleotides not matched to a gene: 5. CDR3 length: 15 amino acids. CDR1 is SGHRS and CDR2 is YFSETQ in the germline V gene.

The chain is built from TRBV7-9 and TRBJ2-7; a possible D gene is TRBD2 (6 bases). V was clipped by 7 bases and J by 3 bases, with 13 bases between them. Germline lookup yields CDR1 SEHNR and CDR2 FQNEAQ (reference sequence). This CDR3 comprises 13 residues. Here the CDR3 reads CASTGGSGYEQYF. In DNA, the CDR3 is TGTGCCAGCACTGGAGGGAGTGGCTACGAGCAGTACTTC. Drawing the rest from reference TRBV7-9 and TRBJ2-7, the complete variable domain is DTGVSQNPRHKITKRGQNVTFRCDPISEHNRLYWYRQTLGQGPEFLTYFQNEAQLEKSRLLSDRFSAERPKGSFSTLEIQRTEQGDSAMYLCASTGGSGYEQYFGPGTRLTVT.

This clonotype was counted at least ten times. The genes are TRBV28 and TRBJ2-3, with D possibly TRBD2 on 6 matching bases. CDR1 MDHEN and CDR2 SYDVKM come from the germline V gene. The V and J ends lost 3 bases and 1 base respectively, with 14 bases between them. This CDR3 region has 16 residues. In DNA, the CDR3 is TGTGCCAGCAGTTTGACCGGGAGTCAGGGCACAGATACGCAGTATTTT. Translation: CASSLTGSQGTDTQYF. Looking up the rest from reference TRBV28 and TRBJ2-3 gives the full variable domain: DVKVTQSSRYLVKRTGEKVFLECVQDMDHENMFWYRQDPGLGLRLIYFSYDVKMKEKGDIPEGYSVSREKKERFSLILESASTNQTSMYLCASSLTGSQGTDTQYFGPGTRLTVL.

The rearrangement links TRBV7-8 to TRBJ1-2; TRBD1 is a possible D gene (6 bases). The germline V gene has CDR1 SGHVS and CDR2 FQNEAQ. This CDR3 region has 13 residues. Trimming left V 7 bases short and J 8 bases short, with 17 bases between. The CDR3 region is CASTLLDSRGYTF. The CDR3 DNA follows: TGTGCCAGCACTCTCCTGGACAGCAGGGGCTACACCTTC.

This clonotype was counted at least ten times. In nucleotides, the CDR3 is TGTGCCAGCAGTAAAGAGACCCAGTCACCCCTCCACTTT. This translates into CASSKETQSPLHF. The V call is TRBV2, the J call TRBJ1-6; D is undetermined. CDR3 length equals 13 residues. CDR1 is SNHLY and CDR2 is FYNNEI in the germline V gene. Trimming took 5 bases from V and 10 from J, leaving 12 bases between them.

J is TRBJ2-7 and V is TRBV5-1; TRBD1 aligns across 10 bases. The CDR3 totals 14 residues. V gave up 4 bases and J gave up 5 bases; unmatched junction bases: 6. Germline CDR1 reads SGHRS; CDR2 reads YFSETQ. The CDR3 DNA sequence: TGCGCCAGCAGCGGATCCGGGACAGGGGACGAGCAGTACTTC. It is translated as CASSGSGTGDEQYF.

This clonotype was counted only a few times. Sequence at one end of the junction differs from germline and may be a read error. J is TRBJ2-1 and V is TRBV27; no clear D. This CDR3 has 14 residues. Germline loops: CDR1 MNHEY, CDR2 SMNVEV (reference sequence). CDR3 amino acids: CACSSHVSYNEQFF. In nucleotides, the CDR3 is TGTGCCTGCAGTTCCCACGTCTCCTACAATGAGCAGTTCTTC.

The table lists this clonotype with many counts. Its ends do not fully match the called genes, so a read error is possible. The chain combines TRBV29-1 with TRBJ2-3, with 14 bases matching TRBD2. The CDR3 runs to 16 residues. Germline loops: CDR1 SQVTM, CDR2 ANQGSEA. CDR3 in amino acids: CSAEGGTSGRVDTQYF. DNA of the CDR3: TGCAGCGCTGAAGGTGGGACTAGCGGGAGAGTAGATACGCAGTATTTT.

This clonotype has at least ten counts. The chain combines TRBV2 with TRBJ2-7, with 7 bases aligning to TRBD2. Germline V lookup: CDR1 SNHLY, CDR2 FYNNEI. This CDR3 has 16 amino acids. The V gene end was trimmed by 3 bases and the J gene end by 0 bases; junction bases not matched to a gene: 8. CDR3 coding DNA: TGTGCCAGCAGTGAGCGGGCGGGAGTTCTCTCCTACGAGCAGTACTTC. Its translation: CASSERAGVLSYEQYF. Full variable domain (remainder filled in from reference TRBV2 and TRBJ2-7): EPEVTQTPSHQVTQMGQEVILRCVPISNHLYFYWYRQILGQKVEFLVSFYNNEISEKSEIFDDQFSVERPDGSNFTLKIRSTKLEDSAMYFCASSERAGVLSYEQYFGPGTRLTVT.

The table lists this clonotype with many counts. The chain carries TRBV10-3 and TRBJ2-7, with 10 nucleotides matching TRBD2. The CDR3 is 16 residues long. Germline V lookup: CDR1 ENHRY, CDR2 SYGVKD. V shed 3 bases and J 4 bases; nucleotides not matched to a gene: 9. The CDR3 sequence: CAISEMGSSGSYEQYF. The CDR3 DNA is TGTGCCATCAGTGAAATGGGGTCTAGCGGGAGTTACGAGCAGTACTTC.

The chain couples TRBV6-2 or TRBV6-3 to TRBJ2-7, with a possible D match to TRBD2 (5 bases). The length of the CDR3 is 15 residues. The germline V gene has CDR1 MNHEY and CDR2 SVGEGT. V shed 6 bases and J shed 2 bases, with 17 bases lying between them. CDR3 loop: CASRSLAGAAYEQYF. The CDR3 region has the DNA TGTGCCAGCAGGTCCTTGGCGGGCGCAGCCTACGAGCAGTACTTC.

At least ten counts were recorded for this clonotype. The chain joins TRBV10-3 to TRBJ2-1; the match to TRBD2 covers 9 bases. This CDR3 has 17 residues. The ends lost 4 bases at V and 0 bases at J; junction bases unmatched: 7. The germline gives CDR1 ENHRY, CDR2 SYGVKD. Written as DNA, the CDR3 is TGTGCCATCAGTGGGGGTACTAGCGGGTACTCCTACAATGAGCAGTTCTTC. It codes for CAISGGTSGYSYNEQFF.

This clonotype has ten or more counts. The J gene is TRBJ1-1, the V gene TRBV12-3 or TRBV12-4; TRBD1 aligns across 7 bases. J gave up 6 bases and V 4 bases, and 2 bases lay outside the gene matches. The CDR3 is 12 amino acids. This CDR3 reads CASSSGGSEAFF. CDR3 bases: TGTGCCAGCAGTTCAGGGGGATCTGAAGCTTTCTTT.

The genes are TRBV6-1 and TRBJ1-5; D gene uncertain. The CDR3 is made up of 15 amino acids. V lost 6 bases, J lost 3 bases, and 15 bases lay in between. CDR1 is MNHNS and CDR2 is SASEGT in the germline V gene. The CDR3 sequence is CASRPQDGNNQPQHF. The CDR3 DNA reads as TGTGCCAGCAGACCCCAAGACGGAAACAATCAGCCCCAGCATTTT.

Only a few counts were recorded for this clonotype. This chain uses TRBV30 with TRBJ2-7; D is uncertain. V was clipped by 2 bases and J by 3 bases, with 11 bases between them. The CDR3 runs to 13 residues. Looked up from germline, CDR1 is GTSNPN and CDR2 is SVGIG (reference sequence). In DNA, the CDR3 is TGTGCCTGGAGTATGATGGTGGGCTACGAGCAGTACTTC. It specifies CAWSMMVGYEQYF.

The rearrangement joins TRBV5-1 to TRBJ2-3; 8 bases line up with TRBD2. V lost 4 bases to trimming and J lost 7 bases; unmatched junction nucleotides: 14. CDR3 length equals 16 residues. CDR1 and CDR2 from the germline V gene are SGHRS and YFSETQ. The CDR3 DNA is TGCGCCAGCAGCCCGAGCCAGGCGGGAGGTTCACATACGCAGTATTTT. Its translation: CASSPSQAGGSHTQYF.

The sample holds many counts of this clonotype. This chain links TRBV30 with TRBJ1-5; 9 bases match TRBD1. V lost 3 bases, J lost 3 bases, and 6 bases stayed unmatched. This CDR3 has 15 amino acids. Germline CDR1 reads GTSNPN; CDR2 reads SVGIG (reference sequence). Here the CDR3 DNA reads TGTGCCTGGAGCGCCGGGACAGGGCTCAATCAGCCCCAGCATTTT. Protein sequence: CAWSAGTGLNQPQHF. Using reference TRBV30 and TRBJ1-5 for the parts outside the CDR3, the full variable domain is SQTIHQWPATLVQPVGSPLSLECTVEGTSNPNLYWYRQAAGRGLQLLFYSVGIGQISSEVPQNLSASRPQDRQFILSSKKLLLSDSGFYLCAWSAGTGLNQPQHFGDGTRLSIL.

This clonotype was observed a single time. This chain joins TRBV29-1 and TRBJ1-1; 7 bases match TRBD1. This CDR3 comprises 17 residues. With 6 bases clipped from V and 6 bases from J, the junction kept 22 bases outside the gene matches. The germline CDR1 and CDR2 sequences are SQVTM and ANQGSEA. The CDR3 DNA follows: TGCAGCGTCCGACCGAGGACAGGCCTAGTTGTAGTCGCTGAAGCTTTCTTT. Its protein is CSVRPRTGLVVVAEAFF. The whole variable domain, filled in from reference TRBV29-1 and TRBJ1-1, reads SAVISQKPSRDICQRGTSLTIQCQVDSQVTMMFWYRQQPGQSLTLIATANQGSEATYESGFVIDKFPISRPNLTFSTLTVSNMSPEDSSIYLCSVRPRTGLVVVAEAFFGQGTRLTVV.

This clonotype was detected only a few times. J is TRBJ2-2 and V is TRBV11-1; D is unclear. Germline V gene data show CDR1 as SGHAT and CDR2 as FQDESV (reference sequence). Trimming left V 4 bases short and J 6 bases short, with 9 bases between. The CDR3 consists of 13 residues. DNA for the CDR3: TGTGCCAGCAGCTCATATGGTTCCGGGGAGCTGTTTTTT. As protein: CASSSYGSGELFF.

This clonotype was seen only a few times. The V and J genes are TRBV24-1 and TRBJ2-2; TRBD1 agrees at 7 bases. Germline V gene data show CDR1 as KGHDR and CDR2 as SFDVKD. The trim removed 10 bases at V and 5 bases at J, leaving 6 bases unmatched. The CDR3 length is 13 residues. CDR3 residues: CATGGRRTGELFF. The DNA of the CDR3 is TGTGCCACAGGGGGCCGCAGAACCGGGGAGCTGTTTTTT.

This clonotype was seen many times. The rearrangement joins TRBV28 to TRBJ1-5; possible D gene TRBD1, 5 bases. V dropped 1 base and J dropped 6 bases, with 13 bases sitting between them. The CDR3 is 15 amino acids. In germline, CDR1 is MDHEN, CDR2 SYDVKM. CDR3 in amino acids: CASSLSGPRVQPQHF. CDR3 nucleotides: TGTGCCAGCAGTTTATCAGGGCCCAGGGTTCAGCCCCAGCATTTT.

This clonotype was seen at least ten times. The J gene is TRBJ2-5, the V gene TRBV12-3 or TRBV12-4; TRBD2 agrees at 15 bases. Germline trimming cut 7 bases from V and 3 bases from J; bases unmatched to any gene: 12. The CDR3 is 18 residues long. Here the CDR3 DNA reads TGTGCCAGCATATTATACCCGGGACTAGCGGGGGGAAAAGAGACCCAGTACTTC. It is translated as CASILYPGLAGGKETQYF.